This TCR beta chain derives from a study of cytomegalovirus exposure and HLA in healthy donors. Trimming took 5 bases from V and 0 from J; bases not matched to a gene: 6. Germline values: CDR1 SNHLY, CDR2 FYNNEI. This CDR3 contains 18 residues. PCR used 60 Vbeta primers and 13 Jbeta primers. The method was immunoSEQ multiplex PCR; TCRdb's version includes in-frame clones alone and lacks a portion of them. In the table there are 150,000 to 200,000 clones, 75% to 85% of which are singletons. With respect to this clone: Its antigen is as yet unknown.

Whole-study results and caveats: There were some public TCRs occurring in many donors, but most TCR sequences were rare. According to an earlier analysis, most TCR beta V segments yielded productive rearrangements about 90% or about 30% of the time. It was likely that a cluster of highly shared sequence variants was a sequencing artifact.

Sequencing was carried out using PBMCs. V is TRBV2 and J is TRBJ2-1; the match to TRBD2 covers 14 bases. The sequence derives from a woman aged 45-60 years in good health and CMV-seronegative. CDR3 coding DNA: TGTGCCAGCAGTTCTCGGACTAGCGGGGGGAGCTCCTACAATGAGCAGTTCTTC. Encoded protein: CASSSRTSGGSSYNEQFF.